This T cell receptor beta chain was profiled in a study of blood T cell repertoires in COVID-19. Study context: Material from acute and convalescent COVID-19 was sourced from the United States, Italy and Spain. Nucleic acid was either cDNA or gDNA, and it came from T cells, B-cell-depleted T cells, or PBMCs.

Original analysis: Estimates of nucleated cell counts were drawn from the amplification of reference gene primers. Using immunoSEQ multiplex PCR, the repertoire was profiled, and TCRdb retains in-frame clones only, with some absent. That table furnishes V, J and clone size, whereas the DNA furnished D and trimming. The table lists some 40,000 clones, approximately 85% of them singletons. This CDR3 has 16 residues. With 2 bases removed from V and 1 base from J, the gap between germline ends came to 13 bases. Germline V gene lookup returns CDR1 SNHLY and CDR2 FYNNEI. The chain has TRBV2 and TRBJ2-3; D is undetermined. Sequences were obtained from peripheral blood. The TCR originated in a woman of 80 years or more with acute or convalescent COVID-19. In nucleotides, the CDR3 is TGTGCCAGCAGTGAACGCTTGAATACTGGCACAGATACGCAGTATTTT. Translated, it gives CASSERLNTGTDTQYF.